The subject of this entry is one TCR beta chain. This entry belongs to a study of control samples from healthy donors and cancer patients. The length of the CDR3 is 14 residues. The V gene's germline CDR1 is MNHNY and CDR2 SVGAGI (reference sequence). The ends were cut back, 0 bases at V and 7 bases at J, with 12 bases in the middle. The data were produced by immunoSEQ multiplex PCR, yet TCRdb's version contains in-frame clones alone and is incomplete. The repertoire has 70,000 to 100,000 clones, roughly nine tenths of them found once; the top ten carry roughly 18%. This clonotype was sampled from a middle-aged man in good health. Sequenced input: blood. The rearrangement joins TRBV6-6 to TRBJ2-5; TRBD2 might be the D (6 bases). The DNA of the CDR3 is TGTGCCAGCAGTTACTCGACGGGGGTGGGGACCCAGTACTTC. Its translation is CASSYSTGVGTQYF.